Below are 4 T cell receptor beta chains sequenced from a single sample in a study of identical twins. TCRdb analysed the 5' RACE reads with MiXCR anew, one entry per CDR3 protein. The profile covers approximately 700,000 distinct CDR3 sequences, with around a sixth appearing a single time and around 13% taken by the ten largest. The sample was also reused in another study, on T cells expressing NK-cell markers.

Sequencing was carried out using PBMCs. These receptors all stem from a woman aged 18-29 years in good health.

The CDR3, as DNA: TGTGCCAGCAGGCACCGGGACAGGGGGCCCTACGAGCAGTACTTC. Its protein is CASRHRDRGPYEQYF. The chain employs TRBV6-1 and TRBJ2-7, with 12 bases lining up with TRBD1. The V gene's germline CDR1 is MNHNS and CDR2 SASEGT. J was trimmed by 2 bases and V by 6 bases; bases with no gene match: 5. The CDR3 spans 15 residues.

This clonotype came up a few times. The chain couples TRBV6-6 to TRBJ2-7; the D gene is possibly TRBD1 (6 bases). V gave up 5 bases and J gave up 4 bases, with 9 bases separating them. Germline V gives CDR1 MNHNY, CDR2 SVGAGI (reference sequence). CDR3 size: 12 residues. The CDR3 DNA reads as TGTGCCAGCAGTCACGGACAGTACGAGCAGTACTTC. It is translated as CASSHGQYEQYF.

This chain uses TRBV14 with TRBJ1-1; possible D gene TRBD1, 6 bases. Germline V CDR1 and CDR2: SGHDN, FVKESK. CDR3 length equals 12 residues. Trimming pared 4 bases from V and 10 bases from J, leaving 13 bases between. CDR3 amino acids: CASSPGQYLAFF. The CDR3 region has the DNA TGTGCCAGCAGCCCCGGACAGTATCTAGCTTTCTTT.

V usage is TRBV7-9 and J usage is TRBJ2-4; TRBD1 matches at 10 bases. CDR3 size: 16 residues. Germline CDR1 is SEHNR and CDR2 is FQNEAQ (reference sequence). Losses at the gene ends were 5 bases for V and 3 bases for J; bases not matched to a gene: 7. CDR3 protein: CASSPSGTGDKNIQYF. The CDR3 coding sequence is TGTGCCAGCAGCCCCTCCGGGACAGGGGACAAAAACATTCAGTACTTC.